The clone carrying this T cell receptor (beta chain) has more than one count but fewer than ten. As yet, its antigen is unknown. The data belong to a study of T cells after yellow fever vaccination. Study results and caveats: Most primary-vaccination clones reappeared after the booster (more than 95% CD4, roughly 90% CD8). A secondary response was less intense yet reached its peak sooner, at day 5 versus 15.

5'RACE template switching produced TCR cDNA carrying a universal primer site and UMIs. TCRdb analysed the 5' RACE reads with MiXCR anew, one entry per CDR3 protein. Among some 110,000 distinct CDR3 sequences listed, roughly 8.9% were seen once. The germline CDR1 and CDR2 sequences are MRHNA and SNTAGT. With 1 base removed from V and 9 bases from J, the gap between germline ends came to 10 bases. The CDR3 is 13 residues long. The receptor was derived from a man aged 30-40 years who received the YFV17D yellow fever vaccine. This sequence joins TRBV6-4 and TRBJ2-1; D not resolved. The material sequenced was CD8+ T cells sorted from PBMCs, taken 45 days after the yellow fever booster vaccination. Here the CDR3 DNA reads TGTGCCAGCAGTGACTTTCCGACCAGTGAGCAGTTCTTC. Amino acids: CASSDFPTSEQFF.